This TCR beta chain was identified during a study of T cell responses to AZD1222 COVID-19 vaccine (dated by TCRdb to the early 2020s). Background for the entire study: TCR sequencing covered 230 or so trial participants: 207 given two doses of AZD1222 and about 26 given two doses of MenACWY control vaccine. Trial participants were enrolled into age subgroups of 18-55, 56-69 and 70-plus years, which contained approximately 150, 28 and 58 TCR-sequenced participants, respectively. Points the paper makes about the study in general: Only five to seven AZD1222 recipients were SARS-CoV-2 seropositive at baseline, limiting conclusions about previously exposed vaccinees. After two AZD1222 doses, spike-specific TCR breadth and depth were significantly higher than at day 0 and than in MenACWY recipients. The 56-69-year group was small, and its depth increase did not reach significance, likely because of low power. Because no day 14 peak-response samples were available, the repertoires could be characterized only after the peak T cell response. Most participants were white British and females outnumbered males, and the authors suggested that clonal diversity may have been underestimated. Nearly half of unique spike-specific TCRs reportedly recognized epitopes outside regions mutated in the B.1.351 and B.1.1.7 variants. The vaccine-associated CD4 TCRs covered the entire spike protein, and the dominant responses fell in regions 160-218 and 743-854.

The CDR3 regions of human TCRbeta chains were analyzed by immunosequencing. On the study's bioinformatics: TCRs in the repertoires were compared against a reference library of SARS-CoV-2-specific TCRs that had been generated with the MIRA antigen-specificity platform. Breadth meant the fraction of unique TCRs that were SARS-CoV-2-associated, whereas depth meant the fraction of total T cells that were SARS-CoV-2-associated. Using the MIRA data, every spike-specific TCR was mapped to the spike region that the TCR reacted to and assigned to either a CD4 or a CD8 class. Log10-transformed breadth and depth values were compared by one-way ANOVA with Sidak's multiple comparisons tests. What TCRdb holds here is the immuneACCESS table cut down to in-frame rearrangements. Part of the clones is not present; checked against another copy, under half of the missing clones reflect an unresolved V gene, and the others are unexplained. That table supplies the V and J calls and clone size; D and trimming were determined from the DNA. The table for this sample lists more than 150,000 clones; 80% to 95% of them were counted only once. The ten largest account for 1.5% to 2.5% of the sample.

The junction carries 16 bases between V and J, which are trimmed by 5 bases and 3 bases respectively. There are 15 amino acids in the CDR3, from cysteine to phenylalanine inclusive. Only the CDR3 DNA stays, 45 bases, in frame from base 1. The CDR1 and CDR2 encoded by the germline V gene are SGHAT and FQNNGV. The time point label on this specimen signifies: about 28 days (+/-7) after the second vaccine dose. AZD1222 recipients with second doses at about 4 weeks or about 12 weeks were pooled, because spike-specific TCR depth and breadth did not differ between schedules. The vaccinee samples were drawn from two UK trials, COV001 and COV002, one of which was a single-blind randomized controlled phase 2/3 trial testing AZD1222 (ChAdOx1 nCoV-19) in healthy adults. Trial participant PBMC samples were collected at day 0 and day 28 after the second dose for TCRbeta chain sequencing. Remarks on this clone: The clone's antigen remains unknown. No base quality values were provided; no much bigger clone lies one nucleotide off.

This chain is built from TRBV11-2 and TRBJ1-1, with TRBD1 tentatively as D gene (5 bases match). This clonotype originated in an adult who received the AZD1222 COVID-19 vaccine. Here the sequenced sample was peripheral blood, taken 28 days after the second AZD1222 dose. CDR3 loop: CASSPGSGSYTEAFF. Read as DNA, the sequence is TGTGCCAGCAGCCCAGGGAGCGGGTCATACACTGAAGCTTTCTTT. The entire variable domain, with the stretches around the CDR3 drawn from the reference TRBV11-2 and TRBJ1-1 proteins, is EAGVAQSPRYKIIEKRQSVAFWCNPISGHATLYWYQQILGQGPKLLIQFQNNGVVDDSQLPKDRFSAERLKGVDSTLKIQPAKLEDSAVYLCASSPGSGSYTEAFFGQGTRLTVV.